The 19 T cell receptor beta chains below all came from one sample that was sequenced in a study of T-cell memory formation after mild COVID-19. TCRdb itself ran the 5' RACE reads through MiXCR, one entry per CDR3 protein. The sample carries around 200,000 distinct CDR3 sequences, over 9.5% recorded once. Sequenced: PBMCs or a T cell subset sorted from them (not recorded which). The receptors derive from a man between 18 and 29 years old who had mild COVID-19 (a few samples of this study predate the infection). Cell type and time point are not known.

This clonotype was detected many times. The chain carries TRBV18 and TRBJ2-1, with 8 positions matching TRBD1. In germline, CDR1 is KGHSH, CDR2 LQKENI. This CDR3 is 18 amino acids long. V shed 1 base and J 7 bases; nucleotides not matched to a gene: 15. The CDR3 loop is CASSPLGQAPLRENEQFF. The CDR3, as DNA: TGTGCCAGCTCACCACTGGGACAGGCCCCACTCAGGGAAAATGAGCAGTTCTTC.

A few counts support this clonotype. The chain has TRBV5-1 and TRBJ2-4, with unresolved D. V was trimmed by 1 base and J by 0 bases, leaving 8 bases between them. The CDR3 is made up of 15 amino acids. Germline loops: CDR1 SGHRS, CDR2 YFSETQ. The CDR3 loop reads CASSLMSGAKNIQYF. CDR3 in DNA: TGCGCCAGCAGCTTGATGTCGGGAGCCAAAAACATTCAGTACTTC.

This chain connects TRBV6-6 to TRBJ1-4, with 8 positions matching TRBD1. This CDR3 comprises 16 residues. V lost 4 bases, J lost 2 bases, and 6 bases stayed unmatched. The germline CDR1 and CDR2 sequences are MNHNY and SVGAGI (reference sequence). In nucleotides, the CDR3 is TGTGCCAGCAGTTTCGACAGGGGAAGTACTAATGAAAAACTGTTTTTT. Residues: CASSFDRGSTNEKLFF.

The V call is TRBV7-3, the J call TRBJ2-1; D is ambiguous. Germline CDR1 SGHTA, CDR2 FQGTGA. V lost 3 bases and J 5 bases, leaving 8 bases between the germline ends. The CDR3 runs 13 residues. The CDR3 loop is CASSLGTNNEQFF. The CDR3 DNA sequence: TGTGCCAGCAGCTTGGGCACAAACAATGAGCAGTTCTTC.

This clonotype was seen a handful of times. The CDR3 protein is CSAEPSGETQYF. The CDR3 nucleotides read TGCAGCGCCGAACCTAGCGGGGAGACCCAGTACTTC. The chain is built from TRBV29-1 and TRBJ2-5, with 8 bases lining up with TRBD2. Germline trimming cut 7 bases from V and 5 bases from J; bases unmatched to any gene: 6. The CDR3 loop spans 12 amino acids. Germline CDR1 SQVTM, CDR2 ANQGSEA.

The rearrangement links TRBV20-1 to TRBJ1-3; D uncertain. The V end lost 2 bases, the J end lost 0 bases, and 5 bases lay between the germline ends. CDR1 and CDR2 from the germline V gene are DFQATT and SNEGSKA (reference sequence). The CDR3 is 13 amino acids. This chain's CDR3 is CSARQPSGNTIYF. The DNA of the CDR3 is TGCAGTGCTAGACAGCCCTCTGGAAACACCATATATTTT.

The V and J genes are TRBV6-7 and TRBJ2-1; 11 nucleotides match TRBD1. TRBV6-7 is classed as an ORF, of uncertain function. Germline trimming cut 5 bases from V and 6 bases from J; bases unmatched to any gene: 3. The CDR3 runs to 14 residues. CDR3 region: CASSPGTGGNEQFF. In nucleotides, the CDR3 is TGTGCCAGCAGTCCCGGGACAGGGGGCAATGAGCAGTTCTTC.

This sequence joins TRBV6-2 or TRBV6-3 and TRBJ1-5; D not resolved. CDR1 is MNHEY and CDR2 is SVGEGT in the germline V gene. This CDR3 has 13 residues. With 8 bases removed from V and 0 bases from J, the gap between germline ends came to 8 bases. The CDR3 nucleotides read TGTGCCAGCGGATTCTATAGCAATCAGCCCCAGCATTTT. Its translation is CASGFYSNQPQHF.

The chain combines TRBV10-3 with TRBJ1-1; tentative D call: TRBD1 (5 bases). This CDR3 is built from 13 residues. V lost 6 bases, J lost 11 bases, and 19 bases lay in between. Germline V gives CDR1 ENHRY, CDR2 SYGVKD. CDR3 in amino acids: CAIRPGAAQAAFF. The CDR3 coding sequence is TGTGCCATCAGACCCGGGGCCGCCCAGGCGGCTTTCTTT.

This clonotype was found a few times. The V call is TRBV12-3 or TRBV12-4, the J call TRBJ2-7; weak D call: TRBD1 (5 bases). This CDR3 spans 13 amino acids. The germline V and J ends were trimmed by 5 bases and 2 bases, with 10 bases remaining between them. The CDR3 region has the DNA TGTGCCAGCAGTCTGCAGGACACCTACGAGCAGTACTTC. This sequence encodes CASSLQDTYEQYF.

This clonotype was observed a handful of times. At one of its ends the junction is not consistent with the germline gene, which may arise from a read error. The chain combines TRBV2 with TRBJ1-6, with 11 bases fitting TRBD1. The CDR3 length is 15 residues. Germline CDR1 reads SNHLY; CDR2 reads FYNNEI. CDR3 DNA: TGTGCCAGCAGTGCGGACAGGGGGCCGATTTCACTCCTCCACTTT. This encodes CASSADRGPISLLHF.

J is TRBJ2-3 and V is TRBV9; 8 positions agree with TRBD2. The J segment lost 7 bases and the V segment lost 4 bases, leaving 14 bases of the junction unmatched. Germline-derived CDR1 and CDR2 are SGDLS and YYNGEE. The CDR3 length is 16 residues. CDR3 in DNA: TGTGCCAGCAGCAGCCGGGTAGCGGGGATAACCCATACGCAGTATTTT. Its translation: CASSSRVAGITHTQYF.

With respect to this clonotype: One junction end disagrees with the germline gene, perhaps due to a read error. The chain couples TRBV29-1 to TRBJ1-1; the D gene is possibly TRBD1 (6 bases). CDR1 is SQVTM, CDR2 ANQGSEA, per germline. The length of the CDR3 is 14 residues. The CDR3 loop reads CSVEGMGWDTEDFF. The CDR3, as DNA: TGCAGCGTTGAAGGTATGGGATGGGACACTGAAGATTTCTTT. Filled out from reference TRBV29-1 and TRBJ1-1, the complete variable domain reads SAVISQKPSRDICQRGTSLTIQCQVDSQVTMMFWYRQQPGQSLTLIATANQGSEATYESGFVIDKFPISRPNLTFSTLTVSNMSPEDSSIYLCSVEGMGWDTEDFFGQGTRLTVV.

This clonotype was seen more than once but under ten times. The chain recombines TRBV29-1 with TRBJ2-5, with D perhaps TRBD1 (6 bases). Trimming took 4 bases from V and 4 from J, leaving 13 bases between them. Germline values: CDR1 SQVTM, CDR2 ANQGSEA. The CDR3 sequence is 13 residues long. The DNA for the CDR3 is TGCAGCGTTGTACGCCTCAGGGGAGAGACCCAGTACTTC. Encoded protein: CSVVRLRGETQYF. Looking up the rest from reference TRBV29-1 and TRBJ2-5 gives the full variable domain: SAVISQKPSRDICQRGTSLTIQCQVDSQVTMMFWYRQQPGQSLTLIATANQGSEATYESGFVIDKFPISRPNLTFSTLTVSNMSPEDSSIYLCSVVRLRGETQYFGPGTRLLVL.

This clonotype occurred many times. CDR3 residues: CASSPGVVETQYF. The CDR3 DNA reads TGTGCCAGCTCACCCGGGGTCGTGGAGACCCAGTACTTC. The chain employs TRBV18 and TRBJ2-5; D might be TRBD2 (5 bases). CDR3 length: 13 residues. The ends were cut back, 3 bases at V and 5 bases at J, with 10 bases in the middle. Germline V CDR1 and CDR2: KGHSH, LQKENI.

There are a few counts of this clonotype. The V call is TRBV7-3, the J call TRBJ2-1; 11 bases agree with TRBD2. This CDR3 has 15 amino acids. The junction had 0 bases not matched to a gene; V was cut back by 3 bases and J by 2 bases. CDR1 is SGHTA and CDR2 is FQGTGA in the germline V gene. The CDR3 coding sequence is TGTGCCAGCAGCTTGGGACTAGCGGCCTACAATGAGCAGTTCTTC. Protein product: CASSLGLAAYNEQFF. Full variable domain (remainder filled in from reference TRBV7-3 and TRBJ2-1): GAGVSQTPSNKVTEKGKYVELRCDPISGHTALYWYRQSLGQGPEFLIYFQGTGAADDSGLPNDRFFAVRPEGSVSTLKIQRTERGDSAVYLCASSLGLAAYNEQFFGPGTRLTVL.

The rearrangement links TRBV7-2 to TRBJ1-4; possibly TRBD1 for D (5 bases). Germline V gives CDR1 SGHTA, CDR2 FQGNSA. V dropped 4 bases and J dropped 11 bases, with 17 bases sitting between them. The CDR3 covers 14 residues. CDR3 sequence (DNA): TGTGCCAGCAGCTCCCAGGGTTCATTTGATAAACTGTTTTTT. This sequence encodes CASSSQGSFDKLFF.

This clonotype was observed many times. The V and J genes are TRBV4-1 and TRBJ2-5; TRBD1 is a possible D gene (5 bases). The germline gives CDR1 MGHRA, CDR2 YSYEKL. This CDR3 has 17 residues. V lost 0 bases, J lost 5 bases, and 19 bases lay in between. Here the CDR3 reads CASSQESWGRGPETQYF. In DNA, the CDR3 is TGCGCCAGCAGCCAAGAGTCTTGGGGTAGGGGCCCGGAGACCCAGTACTTC.

The chain carries TRBV6-2 or TRBV6-3 and TRBJ1-1; D is undetermined. Germline assignment: CDR1 MNHEY and CDR2 SVGEGT. The V and J ends lost 8 bases and 1 base respectively, with 14 bases between them. CDR3 length: 14 residues. CDR3 loop: CASARTAANTEAFF. CDR3 DNA sequence: TGTGCCAGCGCCCGGACCGCGGCGAACACTGAAGCTTTCTTT.